Below, 25 T cell receptor beta chains from the same sample are listed, as sequenced in a study of blood T cells in healthy people across ages. With a J-beta primer mix and a sample-barcoded 5' primer, a second PCR ran about 6 to 11 cycles. TCRdb re-called the 5' RACE reads with MiXCR, one entry per CDR3 protein. This table has around 1,700,000 distinct CDR3 sequences, roughly 27% appearing once. The sequencing input was blood. The receptors shown here come from a woman aged 30 to 39 in good health.

V usage is TRBV9 and J usage is TRBJ2-4; weak D call: TRBD1 (7 bases). The J call may be wrong; the DNA end is better matched by TRBJ2-7. This CDR3 spans 15 amino acids. The V gene's germline CDR1 is SGDLS and CDR2 YYNGEE. CDR3 nucleotide sequence: TGTGCCAGCAGCCCCGGAGGGGACGACAGGGACGAGCAGTACTTC. Amino acids: CASSPGGDDRDEQYF.

In regard to this clonotype: Just one base apart from a much larger clone, this may be a read error. Lacking the conserved final phenylalanine or tryptophan, this CDR3 likely reflects a read error. CDR3 bases: TGTGCCAGCAGCTTACCCCAAACGTGGGAGACCCAGTACGTC. It translates to CASSLPQTWETQYV. The chain recombines TRBV7-2 with TRBJ2-5; unclear D gene. This CDR3 region has 14 residues. Germline loops: CDR1 SGHTA, CDR2 FQGNSA. Trimming pared 2 bases from V and 5 bases from J, leaving 12 bases between.

The chain recombines TRBV12-3 or TRBV12-4 with TRBJ2-1, with D unresolved. The CDR3 consists of 13 residues. Trimming left V 6 bases short and J 8 bases short, with 14 bases between. The CDR3: CASSPYGNDEQFF. CDR3 DNA sequence: TGTGCCAGCAGCCCGTACGGTAACGATGAGCAGTTCTTC.

This clonotype has ten or more counts. V gene TRBV29-1 combines with J gene TRBJ1-2; no clear D gene. Trimming took 7 bases from V and 3 from J, leaving 18 bases between them. CDR3 size: 14 residues. Germline assignment: CDR1 SQVTM and CDR2 ANQGSEA. The CDR3 region is CSALRTLEDYGYTF. The CDR3 region has the DNA TGCAGCGCTTTAAGGACCCTCGAAGACTATGGCTACACCTTC.

The gene calls are TRBV20-1 and TRBJ1-2; the match to TRBD1 covers 8 bases. The CDR3 loop spans 15 amino acids. The V segment lost 0 bases and the J segment 2 bases; nucleotides outside the gene matches: 5. Germline assignment: CDR1 DFQATT and CDR2 SNEGSKA (reference sequence). CDR3 nucleotides: TGCAGTGCTAGAGATTGGGGACAGGAAAACTATGGCTACACCTTC. Its protein product is CSARDWGQENYGYTF.

This clonotype has a count of ten or more. The chain combines TRBV6-5 with TRBJ2-7, with TRBD1 matching over 8 bases. Losses at the gene ends were 5 bases for V and 3 bases for J; bases not matched to a gene: 6. Germline values: CDR1 MNHEY, CDR2 SVGAGI. The CDR3 totals 14 residues. CDR3 amino acids: CASSDDRGVYEQYF. The CDR3 region has the DNA TGTGCCAGCAGTGATGACAGGGGAGTCTACGAGCAGTACTTC.

Notes on this clonotype: This may stem from a read error, because a much larger clone lies one nucleotide away. The chain recombines TRBV20-1 with TRBJ2-1, with D hard to call. The CDR3 has 13 residues. V was shortened by 3 bases and J by 10 bases, with 16 bases between the two germline ends. CDR1 is DFQATT, CDR2 SNEGSKA, per germline (reference sequence). The CDR3 DNA is TGCAGTGCTAGGGGCAACTACTCCTACGAGCAGTTCTTC. Encoded protein: CSARGNYSYEQFF.

In regard to this clonotype: This could be a read error, since a much larger clone is one nucleotide away. The V gene is TRBV12-3 or TRBV12-4, the J gene TRBJ2-1; TRBD2 might be the D (6 bases). This CDR3 spans 16 amino acids. The ends were cut back, 8 bases at V and 6 bases at J, with 23 bases in the middle. The CDR3 spells CASDKEGSMLGNEQFF. CDR3 DNA: TGTGCCAGCGACAAGGAGGGCAGCATGCTGGGCAATGAGCAGTTCTTC.

The rearrangement links TRBV12-3 or TRBV12-4 to TRBJ2-3, with 14 nucleotides matching TRBD2. V lost 6 bases, J lost 2 bases, and 4 bases stayed unmatched. This CDR3 is 16 amino acids long. CDR3 nucleotides: TGTGCCAGCAGGTGGACTAGCGGGGGGTTCACAGATACGCAGTATTTT. Amino acid sequence: CASRWTSGGFTDTQYF.

Regarding this clonotype: A much bigger clone sits one base away, suggesting this may be a read error. The chain combines TRBV4-1 with TRBJ2-4; 8 bases map to TRBD1. The end of the DNA aligns better with TRBJ2-7, so the J call may be wrong. CDR3 length equals 15 residues. Germline V gene sequence: CDR1 MGHRA, CDR2 YSYEKL. CDR3 protein: CASSRDDRGGSEQYF. The CDR3 DNA reads TGCGCCAGCAGCCGGGATGACAGGGGTGGGAGCGAGCAGTACTTC.

As for this clonotype: The junction differs from germline at one of its ends, possibly a read error. The rearrangement joins TRBV5-1 to TRBJ1-6; a weak D match, TRBD1 (5 bases). This CDR3 contains 15 residues. CDR1 is SGHRS and CDR2 is YFSETQ in the germline V gene. Here the CDR3 DNA reads TGCGCCAGCAGCTTAATCCAGGGAGAAGGTTCACCCTTCCACTTT. Its translation is CASSLIQGEGSPFHF.

This clonotype has more than one count but fewer than ten. One junction end does not reproduce the germline sequence, and a read error may be involved. This chain connects TRBV20-1 to TRBJ2-3; 10 bases align to TRBD2. The CDR3 loop spans 15 amino acids. Germline V gene data show CDR1 as DFQATT and CDR2 as SNEGSKA (reference sequence). Written as DNA, the CDR3 is TGCAGTGCTAGAAGTGCTAGCGGGAGCACAGATGCGCAGTATTTT. This encodes CSARSASGSTDAQYF.

The chain combines TRBV29-1 with TRBJ1-2; 11 bases are shared with TRBD1. Trimming cost V 6 bases and J 5 bases; bases outside gene matches: 2. CDR1 is SQVTM, CDR2 ANQGSEA, per germline. The length of the CDR3 is 12 residues. The CDR3 here is CSVGQGEYGYTF. Written as DNA, the CDR3 is TGCAGCGTGGGACAGGGGGAGTATGGCTACACCTTC.

This chain joins TRBV5-1 and TRBJ1-1; 11 nucleotides match TRBD1. V dropped 5 bases and J dropped 4; count of bases not matched to a gene: 7. CDR1 is SGHRS, CDR2 YFSETQ, per germline. This CDR3 is 15 amino acids long. In DNA form, the CDR3 reads TGCGCCAGCAGACGGACAGGGGGCCCGGGCACTGAAGCTTTCTTT. Amino acids: CASRRTGGPGTEAFF.

This sequence joins TRBV20-1 and TRBJ2-3, with 11 bases lining up with TRBD2. This CDR3 comprises 15 residues. The V gene's germline CDR1 is DFQATT and CDR2 SNEGSKA (reference sequence). V was clipped by 5 bases and J by 6 bases; unmatched bases: 10. The CDR3 DNA reads as TGCAGTGCTGGTACGACTAGCGGGACCGAGGATACGCAGTATTTT. This sequence encodes CSAGTTSGTEDTQYF.

This clonotype was seen only a few times. V usage is TRBV2 and J usage is TRBJ2-5; 9 bases line up with TRBD2. Germline lookup yields CDR1 SNHLY and CDR2 FYNNEI. This CDR3 spans 13 amino acids. V trimming: 8 bases; J trimming: 5 bases; junction bases outside the gene matches: 6. The CDR3 here is CASLRSGGETQYF. CDR3 coding DNA: TGTGCCAGCTTACGGAGCGGGGGGGAGACCCAGTACTTC.

The chain has TRBV20-1 and TRBJ2-4; D unresolved. Gene TRBJ2-5 matches the end of the DNA better, so the J call may be wrong. Germline assignment: CDR1 DFQATT and CDR2 SNEGSKA (reference sequence). The CDR3 spans 13 residues. The CDR3 coding sequence is TGCAGTGCTAGTCTAACCCCTCAAGAGACCCAGTACTTC. Amino acid sequence: CSASLTPQETQYF.

This CDR3 is CASSLATGGTDTQYF. Here the CDR3 DNA reads TGTGCCAGCAGCTTAGCGACAGGGGGAACAGATACGCAGTATTTT. This sequence joins TRBV7-9 and TRBJ2-3, with 9 nucleotides matching TRBD1. V lost 0 bases, J lost 3 bases, and 1 base stayed unmatched. This CDR3 is built from 15 residues. Looked up from germline, CDR1 is SEHNR and CDR2 is FQNEAQ (reference sequence).

Remarks on this clonotype: This may arise from a read error, as a much more abundant clone is one base away. The genes are TRBV9 and TRBJ1-1; weak D call: TRBD1 (6 bases). The V end was cut by 0 bases, the J end by 4 bases, with 7 bases between. Germline V gives CDR1 SGDLS, CDR2 YYNGEE. This CDR3 spans 13 amino acids. CDR3 sequence: CASSVGQATEAFF. As DNA, the CDR3 is TGTGCCAGCAGCGTAGGACAGGCCACTGAAGCTTTCTTT.

This clonotype was seen a few times. This chain connects TRBV11-2 to TRBJ1-1; the D is unclear. V lost 1 base and J 7 bases, leaving 16 bases between the germline ends. The CDR3 length is 15 residues. CDR1 and CDR2 (germline): SGHAT, FQNNGV. CDR3: CASSLVLGIANEAFF. The CDR3 DNA reads as TGTGCCAGCAGCTTAGTCCTCGGGATTGCAAATGAAGCTTTCTTT.

This chain joins TRBV28 and TRBJ2-1, with D perhaps matching TRBD2 (6 bases). CDR1 and CDR2 from the germline V gene are MDHEN and SYDVKM. Between the trimmed V and J ends, which lost 5 bases and 8 bases, there was a span of 22 bases. The length of the CDR3 is 16 residues. In DNA form, the CDR3 reads TGTGCCAGCAGTCAAAACGGTCGGGGACTGAACGATGAGCAGTTCTTC. Protein sequence: CASSQNGRGLNDEQFF.

At least ten counts were recorded for this clonotype. CDR3 residues: CASSESRTIAPYEQYF. The CDR3 region has the DNA TGCGCCAGCAGTGAGTCGCGCACAATTGCTCCCTACGAGCAGTACTTC. The rearrangement joins TRBV10-2 to TRBJ2-7, with unresolved D. V gave up 0 bases and J gave up 2 bases, with 14 bases separating them. Per the germline V gene, CDR1 is WSHSY and CDR2 is SAAADI. This CDR3 has 16 amino acids.

This chain connects TRBV5-5 to TRBJ2-3; 7 bases align to TRBD1. V was clipped by 0 bases and J by 6 bases; unmatched bases: 13. Per germline, CDR1 SGHKS and CDR2 YYEKEE (reference sequence). This CDR3 has 17 residues. CDR3 coding DNA: TGTGCCAGCAGCTTGGCCTTTCGAACAGGGGTTGGCGATACGCAGTATTTT. Translated, it gives CASSLAFRTGVGDTQYF.

J is TRBJ2-5 and V is TRBV12-5; 9 bases match TRBD2. Germline V gene data show CDR1 as LGHNT and CDR2 as FRNRAP. V gave up 4 bases and J gave up 2 bases; unmatched junction bases: 5. This CDR3 spans 15 amino acids. CDR3 protein: CASGWPGLAQETQYF. CDR3 bases: TGTGCTAGTGGTTGGCCGGGACTAGCACAAGAGACCCAGTACTTC.

This clonotype was found a few times. V gene TRBV7-2 combines with J gene TRBJ2-4, with D perhaps being TRBD1 or TRBD2 (7 bases each). Trimming left V 5 bases short and J 3 bases short, with 14 bases between. Germline V gene sequence: CDR1 SGHTA, CDR2 FQGNSA. The CDR3 consists of 15 residues. The CDR3 protein is CASSPGGVVKNIQYF. CDR3 in DNA: TGTGCCAGCAGCCCAGGGGGGGTAGTCAAAAACATTCAGTACTTC.